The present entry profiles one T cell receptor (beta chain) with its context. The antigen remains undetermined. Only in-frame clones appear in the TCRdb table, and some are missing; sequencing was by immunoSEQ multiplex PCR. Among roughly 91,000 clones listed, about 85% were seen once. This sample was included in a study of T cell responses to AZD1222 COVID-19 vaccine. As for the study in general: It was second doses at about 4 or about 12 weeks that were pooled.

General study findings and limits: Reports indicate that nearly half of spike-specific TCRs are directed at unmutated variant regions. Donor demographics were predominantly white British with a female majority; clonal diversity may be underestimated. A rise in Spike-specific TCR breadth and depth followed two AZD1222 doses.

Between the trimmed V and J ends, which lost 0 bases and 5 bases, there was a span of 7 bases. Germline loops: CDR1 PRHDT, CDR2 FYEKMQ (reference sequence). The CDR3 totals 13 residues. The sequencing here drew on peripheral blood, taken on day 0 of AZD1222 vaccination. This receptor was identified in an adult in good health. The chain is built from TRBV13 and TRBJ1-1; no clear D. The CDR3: CASSLGQRTEAFF. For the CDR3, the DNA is TGTGCCAGCAGCTTAGGGCAGAGGACTGAAGCTTTCTTT.